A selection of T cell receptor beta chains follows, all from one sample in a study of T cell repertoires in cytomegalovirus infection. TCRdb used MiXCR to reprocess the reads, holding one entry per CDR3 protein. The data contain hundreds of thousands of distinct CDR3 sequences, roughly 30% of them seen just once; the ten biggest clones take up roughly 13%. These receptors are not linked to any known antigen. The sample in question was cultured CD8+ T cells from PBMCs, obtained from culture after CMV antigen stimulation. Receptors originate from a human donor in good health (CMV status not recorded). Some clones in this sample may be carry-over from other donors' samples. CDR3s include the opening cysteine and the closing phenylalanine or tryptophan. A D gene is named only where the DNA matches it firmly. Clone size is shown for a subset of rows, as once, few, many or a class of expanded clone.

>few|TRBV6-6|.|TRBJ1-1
CASPPRQGNTEAFF
TGTGCCAGCCCCCCCCGGCAGGGGAACACTGAAGCTTTCTTT
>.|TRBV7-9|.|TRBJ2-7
CASRGLYEQYF
TGTGCCAGTCGGGGACTGTACGAGCAGTACTTC
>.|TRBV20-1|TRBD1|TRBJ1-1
CSPDRGITEAFF
TGCAGTCCGGACAGGGGGATCACTGAAGCTTTCTTT
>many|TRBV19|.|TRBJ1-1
CASNKDGGPNTEAFF
TGTGCCAGTAATAAGGACGGGGGGCCGAACACTGAAGCTTTCTTT
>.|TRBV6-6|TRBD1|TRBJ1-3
CATAGGNSGNTIYF
TGTGCCACCGCAGGGGGAAACTCTGGAAACACCATATATTTT
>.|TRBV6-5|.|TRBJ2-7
CASSYSGTHEQYF
TGTGCCAGCAGTTACTCGGGGACCCACGAGCAGTACTTC
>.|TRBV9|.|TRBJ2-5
CASGGGGIETQYF
TGTGCCAGCGGAGGAGGGGGAATTGAGACCCAGTACTTC
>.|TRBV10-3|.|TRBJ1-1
CAISEDYEAFF
TGTGCCATCAGTGAGGACTATGAAGCTTTCTTT
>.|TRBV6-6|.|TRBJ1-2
CASSYPDTSSYGYTF
TGTGCCAGCAGTTACCCGGACACTTCTAGCTATGGCTACACCTTC
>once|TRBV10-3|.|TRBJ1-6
CAISSRTESSYNSPLHF
TGTGCCATCAGTTCCCGGACAGAAAGCTCCTATAATTCACCCCTCCACTTT
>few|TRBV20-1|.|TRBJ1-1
CSAWGTEAFF
TGCAGCGCTTGGGGGACTGAAGCTTTCTTT
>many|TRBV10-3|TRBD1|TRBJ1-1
CAIRDRGLMNTEAFF
TGTGCCATCAGGGACAGGGGACTAATGAACACTGAAGCTTTCTTT
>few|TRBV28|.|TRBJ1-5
CASSPYRPVEPQHF
TGTGCCAGCAGTCCTTACCGACCCGTCGAGCCCCAGCATTTT
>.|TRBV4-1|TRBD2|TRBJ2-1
CASLRAGGIRDEQFF
TGTGCCAGCCTCCGAGCGGGGGGCATCCGAGATGAGCAGTTCTTC
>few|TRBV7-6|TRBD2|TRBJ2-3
CASSPGLAGSADTQYF
TGTGCCAGCAGCCCGGGACTAGCGGGGTCCGCAGATACGCAGTATTTT
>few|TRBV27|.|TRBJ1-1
CASSSSGAVTEAFF
TGTGCCAGCAGTAGTTCAGGGGCGGTCACTGAAGCTTTCTTT
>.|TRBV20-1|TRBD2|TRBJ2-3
CSARATSGEADTQYF
TGCAGTGCTAGAGCGACTAGCGGGGAGGCAGATACGCAGTATTTT
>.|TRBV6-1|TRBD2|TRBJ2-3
CASSVSGDSTDTQYF
TGTGCCAGCAGCGTTAGCGGGGATAGCACAGATACGCAGTATTTT
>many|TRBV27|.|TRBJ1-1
CASSPRRGVTEAFF
TGTGCCAGCAGTCCCCGCCGCGGTGTCACTGAAGCTTTCTTT
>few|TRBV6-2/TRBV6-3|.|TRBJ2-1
CASSFLGMDAGNEQFF
TGTGCCAGCAGTTTCCTAGGGATGGATGCGGGCAATGAGCAGTTCTTC
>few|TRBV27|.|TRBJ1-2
CASSFWPTTNNGYTF
TGTGCCAGCAGTTTCTGGCCGACAACAAACAATGGCTACACCTTC
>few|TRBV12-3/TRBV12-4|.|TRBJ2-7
CASSWGTASSYEQYF
TGTGCCAGCAGTTGGGGGACGGCTTCTTCCTACGAGCAGTACTTC
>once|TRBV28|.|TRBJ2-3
CASSYDIGTDTQYF
TGTGCCAGCAGCTACGACATTGGCACAGATACGCAGTATTTT
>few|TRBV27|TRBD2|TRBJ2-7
CASSSLLAGGTYEQYF
TGTGCCAGCAGTTCCCTTCTAGCGGGGGGTACTTACGAGCAGTACTTC
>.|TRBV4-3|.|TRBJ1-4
CASSQERGSSNEKLFF
TGCGCCAGCAGTCAGGAAAGGGGCTCCTCTAATGAAAAACTGTTTTTT
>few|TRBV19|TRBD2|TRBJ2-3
CASSIAGRSSTDTQYF
TGTGCCAGTTCCATAGCGGGGCGATCTAGCACAGATACGCAGTATTTT
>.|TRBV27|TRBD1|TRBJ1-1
CASCPQGMNTEAFF
TGTGCCAGCTGTCCACAGGGGATGAACACTGAAGCTTTCTTT
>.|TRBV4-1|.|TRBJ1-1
CASSQVAGKNTEAFF
TGCGCCAGCAGCCAAGTGGCTGGGAAGAACACTGAAGCTTTCTTT
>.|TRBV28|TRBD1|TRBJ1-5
CASSRQGVSNQPQHF
TGTGCCAGCAGTAGACAGGGAGTCAGCAATCAGCCCCAGCATTTT
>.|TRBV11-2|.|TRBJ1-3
CASSLVGVVGRVSGNTIYF
TGTGCCAGCAGCTTAGTAGGAGTTGTCGGCAGGGTCTCTGGAAACACCATATATTTT
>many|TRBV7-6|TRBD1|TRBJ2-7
CASSPTGVPTYEQYF
TGTGCCAGCAGCCCGACAGGGGTCCCAACCTACGAGCAGTACTTC
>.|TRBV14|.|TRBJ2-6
CASSPLSGSGANVLTF
TGTGCCAGCAGCCCCCTTTCCGGCTCTGGGGCCAACGTCCTGACTTTC
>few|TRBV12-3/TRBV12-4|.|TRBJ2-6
CASSFSVSGANVLTF
TGTGCCAGCAGTTTTAGCGTCTCTGGGGCCAACGTCCTGACTTTC
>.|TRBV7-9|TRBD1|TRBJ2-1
CASSPPGGGQGASRVQFF
TGTGCCAGCAGCCCCCCCGGGGGGGGACAGGGGGCTTCGAGAGTGCAGTTCTTC
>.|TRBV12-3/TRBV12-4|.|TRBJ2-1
CASSLFLAEYNEQFF
TGTGCCAGCAGTTTATTTTTAGCGGAGTACAATGAGCAGTTCTTC
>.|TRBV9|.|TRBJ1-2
CASSVTGGDGYTF
TGTGCCAGCAGCGTAACCGGGGGAGATGGCTACACCTTC
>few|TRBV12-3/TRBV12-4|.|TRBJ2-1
CASSPGRGTSYNEQFF
TGTGCCAGCAGCCCCGGCAGGGGCACATCCTACAATGAGCAGTTCTTC
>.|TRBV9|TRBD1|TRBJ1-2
CASSARTGAYYGYTF
TGTGCCAGCAGCGCACGGACAGGGGCATACTATGGCTACACCTTC
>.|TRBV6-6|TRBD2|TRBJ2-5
CASRGLAGDQETQYF
TGTGCCAGCAGGGGACTAGCGGGGGACCAAGAGACCCAGTACTTC